A selection of T cell receptor beta chains follows, all from one sample in a study of CD8+ T cells in alopecia areata. The protocol was immunoSEQ multiplex PCR, while the TCRdb copy is restricted to in-frame clones and leaves out a portion. Among around 80,000 clones, about 51% were seen once, and the ten largest hold around 5%. The sequencing sample was made of NKG2D-high CD8+ T cells sorted from blood. The receptors derive from a human donor with alopecia areata. Both conserved end residues are part of each CDR3. Fields, in order: V gene, clone size, J gene, D gene, CDR3 DNA, CDR3 protein. D genes are given only for firm matches. The size entry is marked missing in some rows and otherwise reads once, few, many or a size class.

v_call: TRBV5-1
clone_size: few
j_call: TRBJ2-5
d_call: .
cdr3_nt: TGCGCCAGCAGCTTGGGAGTAATGGTACAAGAGACCCAGTACTTC
cdr3_aa: CASSLGVMVQETQYF

v_call: TRBV2
clone_size: few
j_call: TRBJ2-7
d_call: .
cdr3_nt: TGTGCCAGCAGTGATATGAGACAAAGCTCCTACGAGCAGTACTTC
cdr3_aa: CASSDMRQSSYEQYF

v_call: TRBV30
clone_size: .
j_call: TRBJ1-1
d_call: TRBD1
cdr3_nt: TGTGCCTGCCTACAGGGGATGAACACTGAAGCTTTCTTT
cdr3_aa: CACLQGMNTEAFF

v_call: TRBV6-5
clone_size: .
j_call: TRBJ1-1
d_call: .
cdr3_nt: TGTGCCAGCAGTTACTCGGGACACAAGAACACTGAAGCTTTCTTT
cdr3_aa: CASSYSGHKNTEAFF

v_call: TRBV4-1
clone_size: .
j_call: TRBJ1-2
d_call: TRBD1
cdr3_nt: TGCGCCAGCAGCCACCCGGGACAGGGCTATGGCTACACCTTC
cdr3_aa: CASSHPGQGYGYTF

v_call: TRBV27
clone_size: .
j_call: TRBJ2-5
d_call: .
cdr3_nt: TGTGCCAGCAGTTTATCGAGGGATACGGAGACCCAGTACTTC
cdr3_aa: CASSLSRDTETQYF

v_call: TRBV7-8
clone_size: .
j_call: TRBJ1-2
d_call: .
cdr3_nt: TGTGCCAGCAGCCCCTCCGATGGCTACACCTTC
cdr3_aa: CASSPSDGYTF

v_call: TRBV18
clone_size: few
j_call: TRBJ2-1
d_call: .
cdr3_nt: TGTGCCAGCTCCCCGCAGGTCGAGGGTCTCCATGAGCAGTTCTTC
cdr3_aa: CASSPQVEGLHEQFF

v_call: TRBV5-1
clone_size: .
j_call: TRBJ1-3
d_call: .
cdr3_nt: TGCGCCAGCAGCCCGGATACAGGCCTCTCTGGAAACACCATATATTTT
cdr3_aa: CASSPDTGLSGNTIYF

v_call: TRBV7-6
clone_size: .
j_call: TRBJ2-3
d_call: .
cdr3_nt: TGTGCCAGCAGCTTAGACCCTGGGTCAGATACGCAGTATTTT
cdr3_aa: CASSLDPGSDTQYF

v_call: TRBV2
clone_size: .
j_call: TRBJ2-5
d_call: TRBD1
cdr3_nt: TGTGCCAGTATGGGACAGCAAGAGACCCAGTACTTC
cdr3_aa: CASMGQQETQYF

v_call: TRBV7-9
clone_size: .
j_call: TRBJ2-1
d_call: .
cdr3_nt: TGTGCCAGCAGCTTAGTAGGGCTAGCCCTCGCGGATGAGCAGTTCTTC
cdr3_aa: CASSLVGLALADEQFF

v_call: TRBV28
clone_size: .
j_call: TRBJ2-5
d_call: .
cdr3_nt: TGTGCCAGCAGAGACGAGACCCAGTACTTC
cdr3_aa: CASRDETQYF

v_call: TRBV30
clone_size: .
j_call: TRBJ2-5
d_call: .
cdr3_nt: TGTGCCTGGAGTGACTATCGTGAGACCCAGTACTTC
cdr3_aa: CAWSDYRETQYF

v_call: TRBV27
clone_size: .
j_call: TRBJ2-3
d_call: .
cdr3_nt: TGTGCCAGCAGCACCGGCGGCCCTCTGGTTACGCAGTATTTT
cdr3_aa: CASSTGGPLVTQYF

v_call: TRBV7-9
clone_size: .
j_call: TRBJ1-2
d_call: TRBD1
cdr3_nt: TGTGCCAGCTCTCTGGGACAGGGAGACTATGGCTACACCTTC
cdr3_aa: CASSLGQGDYGYTF

v_call: TRBV29-1
clone_size: few
j_call: TRBJ2-5
d_call: .
cdr3_nt: TGCAGCGTTGACGCAGGCCAAGAGACCCAGTACTTC
cdr3_aa: CSVDAGQETQYF

v_call: TRBV29-1
clone_size: once
j_call: TRBJ2-7
d_call: .
cdr3_nt: TGCAGCGTTGAAGACTTAGGGGAGCAGTACTTC
cdr3_aa: CSVEDLGEQYF

v_call: TRBV2
clone_size: few
j_call: TRBJ2-2
d_call: .
cdr3_nt: TGTGCCAGCTATGGGGCGGACACCGGGGAGCTGTTTTTT
cdr3_aa: CASYGADTGELFF

v_call: TRBV7-9
clone_size: few
j_call: TRBJ2-1
d_call: .
cdr3_nt: TGTGCCAGCACCTGGACGAGTGAGCAGTTCTTC
cdr3_aa: CASTWTSEQFF

v_call: TRBV14
clone_size: few
j_call: TRBJ2-7
d_call: .
cdr3_nt: TGTGCCAGCAGCCTCCTAGGTGTGGGGGAATACGAGCAGTACTTC
cdr3_aa: CASSLLGVGEYEQYF